The present entry profiles one T cell receptor beta chain with its context. The data belong to a study of blood T cell repertoires in COVID-19. Germline loops: CDR1 ENHRY, CDR2 SYGVKD. V gave up 3 bases and J gave up 8 bases, with 10 bases separating them. This CDR3 region has 13 residues. Only in-frame clones appear in the TCRdb table, and some are missing; sequencing was by immunoSEQ multiplex PCR. The sample shows 45,000 to 70,000 clones, 85% to 90% of them seen only once. The rearrangement joins TRBV10-3 to TRBJ1-4, with D maybe TRBD1 (5 bases). The TCR originated in a woman aged 60-70 years with COVID-19, enrolled during active disease. The specimen was peripheral blood. In nucleotides, the CDR3 is TGTGCCATCAGTGACAGGGTATACGAAAAACTGTTTTTT. This gives the protein CAISDRVYEKLFF.